This T cell receptor beta chain was found in a study of regulatory T cells in long-lasting Graves disease. Study-level points and caveats: Newly diagnosed patients shared about a thousand public clonotypes; persistent patients shared under 3,000.

This clonotype has at least ten counts. Its antigen is unknown. For TCR beta, libraries came from iRepertoire HTBI primers and Arm-PCR of CDR3 regions. TCRdb used MiXCR to reprocess the multiplex PCR reads, holding one entry per CDR3 protein. This sample has about 320,000 distinct CDR3 sequences, with more than 15% found just once. Time point indicated: newly diagnosed GD, antithyroid drugs for less than 3 months. The TCR library was made from RNA that had been extracted from PBMCs in TRIzol. Patients all came to the study from an endocrinology department in Xi'an, China. The input for sequencing was peripheral blood mononuclear cells (PBMCs), taken at new diagnosis, from a patient treated with antithyroid drugs. This TCR was recovered from a female donor with Graves disease.

In nucleotides, the CDR3 is TGTGCCACCAACCACGTCACGCAGTATTTT. Translated, it gives CATNHVTQYF. The chain combines TRBV24-1 with TRBJ2-3; D gene unclear. Germline loops: CDR1 KGHDR, CDR2 SFDVKD. The CDR3 length is 10 residues. V was cut by 8 bases and J by 9 bases, with 8 bases left in between.